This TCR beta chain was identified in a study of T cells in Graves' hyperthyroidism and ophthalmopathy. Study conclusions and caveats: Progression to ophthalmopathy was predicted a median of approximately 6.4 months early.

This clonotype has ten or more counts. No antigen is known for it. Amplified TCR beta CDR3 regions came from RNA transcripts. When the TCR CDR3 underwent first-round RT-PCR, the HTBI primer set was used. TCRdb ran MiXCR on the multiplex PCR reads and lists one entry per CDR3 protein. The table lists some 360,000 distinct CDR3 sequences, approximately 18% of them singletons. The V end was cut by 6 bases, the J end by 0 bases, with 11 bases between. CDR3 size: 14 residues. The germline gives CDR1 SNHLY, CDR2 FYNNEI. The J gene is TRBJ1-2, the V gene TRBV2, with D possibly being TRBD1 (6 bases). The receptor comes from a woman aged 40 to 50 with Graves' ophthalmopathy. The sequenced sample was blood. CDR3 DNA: TGTGCCAGCAGGCAGGGGAATACTAACTATGGCTACACCTTC. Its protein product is CASRQGNTNYGYTF.